A single sample gave rise to the 2 T cell receptor beta chains below, sequenced in a study of T cells in Graves' hyperthyroidism and ophthalmopathy. RNA transcripts gave rise to amplified TCR beta CDR3 regions. First-round RT-PCR targeting the TCR CDR3 was performed with the HTBI primer set. TCRdb passed the multiplex PCR reads through MiXCR, listing each CDR3 protein once. The profile covers hundreds of thousands of distinct CDR3 sequences, with roughly 14% appearing a single time and roughly 14% taken by the ten largest. The sequencing sample was made of blood. The receptor source for this set is a woman younger than 35 with Graves' hyperthyroidism.

Ten or more counts support this clonotype. The rearrangement uses TRBV15 and TRBJ1-1; TRBD1 is a possible D gene (5 bases). Germline V CDR1 and CDR2: LNHNV, YYDKDF (reference sequence). With 5 bases removed from V and 5 bases from J, the gap between germline ends came to 9 bases. The CDR3 has 12 amino acids. The CDR3 DNA follows: TGTGCCACCAGCCCTTGGGGGACTGAAGCTTTCTTT. It translates to CATSPWGTEAFF.

The sample holds many counts of this clonotype. This chain uses TRBV5-1 with TRBJ2-7; 8 nucleotides align to TRBD1. This CDR3 comprises 13 residues. Germline V gene data show CDR1 as SGHRS and CDR2 as YFSETQ. The J segment lost 6 bases and the V segment lost 4 bases, leaving 6 bases of the junction unmatched. CDR3 DNA sequence: TGCGCCAGCAGCGCTACCGGGACAGGCGAGCAGTACTTC. Protein product: CASSATGTGEQYF. Using reference TRBV5-1 and TRBJ2-7 for the parts outside the CDR3, the full variable domain is KAGVTQTPRYLIKTRGQQVTLSCSPISGHRSVSWYQQTPGQGLQFLFEYFSETQRNKGNFPGRFSGRQFSNSRSEMNVSTLELGDSALYLCASSATGTGEQYFGPGTRLTVT.